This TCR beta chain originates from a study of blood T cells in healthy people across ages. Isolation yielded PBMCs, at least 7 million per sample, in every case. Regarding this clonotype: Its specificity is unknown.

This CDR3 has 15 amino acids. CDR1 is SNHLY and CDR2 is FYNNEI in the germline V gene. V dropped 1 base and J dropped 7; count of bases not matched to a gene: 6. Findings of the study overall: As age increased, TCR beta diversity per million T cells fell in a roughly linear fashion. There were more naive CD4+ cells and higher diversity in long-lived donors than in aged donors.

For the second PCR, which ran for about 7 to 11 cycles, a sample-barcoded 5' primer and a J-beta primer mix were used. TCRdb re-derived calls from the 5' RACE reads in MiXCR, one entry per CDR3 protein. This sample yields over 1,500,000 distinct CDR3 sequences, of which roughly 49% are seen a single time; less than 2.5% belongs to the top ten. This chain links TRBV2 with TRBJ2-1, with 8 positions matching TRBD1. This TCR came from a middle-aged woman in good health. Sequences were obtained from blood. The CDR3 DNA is TGTGCCAGCAGTGAAGACGGACAGGGTCCAAATGAGCAGTTCTTC. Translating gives CASSEDGQGPNEQFF.